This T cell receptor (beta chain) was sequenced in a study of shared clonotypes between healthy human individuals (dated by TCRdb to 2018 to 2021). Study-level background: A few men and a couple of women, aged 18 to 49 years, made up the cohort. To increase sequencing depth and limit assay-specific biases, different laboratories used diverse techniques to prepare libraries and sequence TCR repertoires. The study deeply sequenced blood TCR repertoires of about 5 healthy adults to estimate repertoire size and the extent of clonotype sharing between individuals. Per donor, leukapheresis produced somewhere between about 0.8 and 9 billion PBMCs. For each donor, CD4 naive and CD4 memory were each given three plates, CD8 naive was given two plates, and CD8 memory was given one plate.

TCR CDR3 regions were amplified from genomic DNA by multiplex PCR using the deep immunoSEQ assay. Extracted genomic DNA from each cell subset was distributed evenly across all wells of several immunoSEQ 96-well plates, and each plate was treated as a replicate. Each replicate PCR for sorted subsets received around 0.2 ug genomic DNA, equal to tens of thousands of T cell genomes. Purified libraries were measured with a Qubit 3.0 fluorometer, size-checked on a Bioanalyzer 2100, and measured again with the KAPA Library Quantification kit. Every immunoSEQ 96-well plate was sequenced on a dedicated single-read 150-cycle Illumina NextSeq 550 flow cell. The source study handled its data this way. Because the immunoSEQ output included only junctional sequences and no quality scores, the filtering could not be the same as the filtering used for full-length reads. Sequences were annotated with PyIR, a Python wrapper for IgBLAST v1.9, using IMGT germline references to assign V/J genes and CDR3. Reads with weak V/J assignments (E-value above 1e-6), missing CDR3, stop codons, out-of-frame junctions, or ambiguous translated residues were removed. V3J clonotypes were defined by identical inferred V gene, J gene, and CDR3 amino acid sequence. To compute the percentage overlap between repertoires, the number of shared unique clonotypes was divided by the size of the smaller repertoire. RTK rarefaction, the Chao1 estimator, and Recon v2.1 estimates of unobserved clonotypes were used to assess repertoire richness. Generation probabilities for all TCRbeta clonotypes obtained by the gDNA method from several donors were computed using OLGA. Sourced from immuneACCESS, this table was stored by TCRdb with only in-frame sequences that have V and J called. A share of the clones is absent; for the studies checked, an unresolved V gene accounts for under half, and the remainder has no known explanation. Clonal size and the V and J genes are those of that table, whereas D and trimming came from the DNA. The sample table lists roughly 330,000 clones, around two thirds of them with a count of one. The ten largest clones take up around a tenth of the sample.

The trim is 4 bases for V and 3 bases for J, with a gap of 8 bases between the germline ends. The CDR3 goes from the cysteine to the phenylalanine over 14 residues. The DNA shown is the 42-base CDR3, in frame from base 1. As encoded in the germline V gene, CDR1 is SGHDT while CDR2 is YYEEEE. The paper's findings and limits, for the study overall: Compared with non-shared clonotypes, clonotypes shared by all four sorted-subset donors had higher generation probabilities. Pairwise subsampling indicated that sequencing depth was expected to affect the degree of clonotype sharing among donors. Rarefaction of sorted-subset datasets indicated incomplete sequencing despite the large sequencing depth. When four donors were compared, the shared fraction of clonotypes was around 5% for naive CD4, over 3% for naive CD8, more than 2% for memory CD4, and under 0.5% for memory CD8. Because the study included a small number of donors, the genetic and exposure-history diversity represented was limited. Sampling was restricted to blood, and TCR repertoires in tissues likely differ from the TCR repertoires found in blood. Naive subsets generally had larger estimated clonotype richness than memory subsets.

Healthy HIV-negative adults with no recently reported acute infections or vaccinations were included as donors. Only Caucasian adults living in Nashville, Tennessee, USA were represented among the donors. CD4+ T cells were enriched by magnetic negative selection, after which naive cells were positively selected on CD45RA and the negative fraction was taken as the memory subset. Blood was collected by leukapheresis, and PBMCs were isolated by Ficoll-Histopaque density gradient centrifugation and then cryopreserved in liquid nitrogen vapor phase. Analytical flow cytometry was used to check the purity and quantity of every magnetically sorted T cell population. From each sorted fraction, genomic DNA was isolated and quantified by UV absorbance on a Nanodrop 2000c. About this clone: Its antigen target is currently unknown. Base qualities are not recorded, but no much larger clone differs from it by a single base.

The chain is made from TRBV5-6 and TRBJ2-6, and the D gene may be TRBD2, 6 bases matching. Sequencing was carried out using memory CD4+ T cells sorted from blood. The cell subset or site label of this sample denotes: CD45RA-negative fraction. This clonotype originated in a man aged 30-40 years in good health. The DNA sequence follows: TGTGCCAGCAGCGGGGACTTTGGGGCCAACGTCCTGACTTTC. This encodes CASSGDFGANVLTF.